This is a list of T cell receptor beta chains from one sample in a study of neurological immune-mediated disorders. TCRdb processed the 5' RACE reads anew with MiXCR; each CDR3 protein has one entry. The sample shows some 83,000 distinct CDR3 sequences, approximately 2.8% of them seen only once. The sample was PBMCs. These receptors originate from a woman aged 25 to 45 with multiple sclerosis. Each CDR3 is given with its conserved first and last residue. The D gene is left open where the match is weak. Some rows mark clone size as missing; the rest say once, few, many or name a class of expanded clone.

J gene,clone size,V gene,D gene,CDR3 DNA,CDR3 protein
TRBJ2-7,many,TRBV6-6,NA,TGTGCCAGCAGTCCGCATACCCTTCTTACCTACGAGCAGTACTTC,CASSPHTLLTYEQYF
TRBJ2-5,many,TRBV20-1,NA,TGCAGTGCTAGAGAGCCTCGCCTCCCCCAAGAGACCCAGTACTTC,CSAREPRLPQETQYF
TRBJ2-1,many,TRBV20-1,TRBD2,TGCAGTGCTTTTAGCGGGAGGGCTTTTAATGAGCAGTTCTTC,CSAFSGRAFNEQFF
TRBJ1-5,many,TRBV28,NA,TGTGCCAGCAGAGTTTGGGACGGACCTAGCAATCAGCCCCAGCATTTT,CASRVWDGPSNQPQHF
TRBJ2-3,many,TRBV20-1,TRBD2,TGCAGTGCCGATTCTAGCGGGAGGGGCACAGATACGCAGTATTTT,CSADSSGRGTDTQYF
TRBJ1-4,many,TRBV9,NA,TGTGCCAGCAGTGTCCGGGCCTACAATGAAAAACTGTTTTTT,CASSVRAYNEKLFF
TRBJ1-1,many,TRBV5-1,NA,TGCGCCAGCAGCCCGGACGGACGAACCGACACTGAAGCTTTCTTT,CASSPDGRTDTEAFF
TRBJ2-5,many,TRBV5-1,TRBD2,TGCGCCAGCAGCCCAGGGACTAGCGAACAAGAGACCCAGTACTTC,CASSPGTSEQETQYF
TRBJ1-4,many,TRBV5-8,NA,TGTGCCAGCAGCTTGAGTCCGGGAGGTGAAAAACTGTTTTTT,CASSLSPGGEKLFF
TRBJ2-3,many,TRBV20-1,NA,TGCAGTGCTAGAGCCCCCGGGACCACCACAGATACGCAGTATTTT,CSARAPGTTTDTQYF
TRBJ1-2,many,TRBV5-1,NA,TGCGCCAGCAGCTTGGGGCGGGAGGGTGACGATGGCTACACCTTC,CASSLGREGDDGYTF
TRBJ1-5,many,TRBV5-5,NA,TGTGCCAGCAGCTTGAGGTGGGCTCAGCCCCAGCATTTT,CASSLRWAQPQHF
TRBJ2-3,many,TRBV7-9,TRBD1,TGTGCCAGCAGCTTAGCCAGGGGGCGCGAGGATACGCAGTATTTT,CASSLARGREDTQYF
TRBJ2-1,many,TRBV9,TRBD1,TGTGCCAGCAGCGTACCGGGACAGGGAGAAAACAATGAGCAGTTCTTC,CASSVPGQGENNEQFF
TRBJ2-5,many,TRBV7-9,NA,TGTGCCAGCAGCTCACCAAGTGGCGAGCAGGTGGTGACCCAGTACTTC,CASSSPSGEQVVTQYF
TRBJ2-3,many,TRBV28,TRBD2,TGTGCCAGCAGGACTAGCGGCAGGACAGATACGCAGTATTTT,CASRTSGRTDTQYF
TRBJ2-2,NA,TRBV4-3,NA,TGCGCCAGCAGCCATGCTGATGGGACCGGGGAGCTGTTTTTT,CASSHADGTGELFF
TRBJ2-5,many,TRBV20-1,TRBD2,TGCAAAGCGGGACGGGCAAGGACCCAGTACTTC,CKAGRARTQYF
TRBJ1-1,many,TRBV9,TRBD1,TGTGCCAGCAGCGAGAGGGACAGCGAAGGCACTGAAGCTTTCTTT,CASSERDSEGTEAFF
TRBJ2-7,many,TRBV3-1,NA,TGTGCCAGCAGCCACCTCGGACTACCCTACGAGCAGTACTTC,CASSHLGLPYEQYF
TRBJ2-1,many,TRBV6-6,NA,TGTGCCAGCAGGGATGGGGGTTCCTACAATGAGCAGTTCTTC,CASRDGGSYNEQFF
TRBJ2-7,few,TRBV28,NA,TGTGCCAGCAGTCACCACATAGCCGAGGGGTCCTACGAGCAGTACTTC,CASSHHIAEGSYEQYF
TRBJ2-1,many,TRBV24-1,TRBD2,TGTGCCACCAGTGCCACCGGACTAGCGGGAGTCTACAATGAGCAGTTCTTC,CATSATGLAGVYNEQFF
TRBJ2-2,many,TRBV7-8,NA,TGTGCCAGCAGCTTGCTTGTTTTAAACACCGGGGAGCTGTTTTTT,CASSLLVLNTGELFF
TRBJ2-4,many,TRBV5-6,NA,TGTGCCAGCAGCTCTTACTCAGGGGCGGACATTCAGTACTTC,CASSSYSGADIQYF
TRBJ2-7,many,TRBV20-1,TRBD2,TGCAGTGCCCGGACTAGCGGGAGGGCCGGGTACGAGCAGTACTTC,CSARTSGRAGYEQYF
TRBJ2-1,many,TRBV20-1,NA,TGCAGTGCTAGAAGACCGGCGACCGGAGAGCAGTTCTTC,CSARRPATGEQFF
TRBJ2-7,many,TRBV20-1,TRBD1,TGCAGTGCTAACGACAGGGGAGACAGCTACGAGCAGTACTTC,CSANDRGDSYEQYF
TRBJ2-3,many,TRBV9,NA,TGTGCCAGCAGCGTAGGAGCGTACACAGATACGCAGTATTTT,CASSVGAYTDTQYF
TRBJ1-5,many,TRBV7-2,NA,TGTGCCAGCAGCCAGGAGGGTGCGCAGCCCCAGCATTTT,CASSQEGAQPQHF
TRBJ1-6,many,TRBV27,NA,TGTGCCAGCAGCCGTTATCCTCTCGGAGGGAGAGGATCACCCCTCCACTTT,CASSRYPLGGRGSPLHF
TRBJ1-1,few,TRBV3-1,NA,TGTGCCAGCAGCCACGTGAAGGGCACTGAAGCTTTCTTT,CASSHVKGTEAFF
TRBJ2-5,many,TRBV24-1,TRBD2,TGTGCCACCAGTGATTTAGCGGGGGCGGGTGAGACCCAGTACTTC,CATSDLAGAGETQYF
TRBJ1-1,NA,TRBV4-1,NA,TGCGCCAGCAGCCAAGAAACCCGGGGGCGAGTAACTGAAGCTTTCTTT,CASSQETRGRVTEAFF
TRBJ2-7,many,TRBV7-2,NA,TGTGCCAGCAGCTTCTCACAGGGTCTGCAGTACTTC,CASSFSQGLQYF
TRBJ2-1,many,TRBV20-1,TRBD2,TGCAGTGCTAGAGGGGCTAGCGGAGACCCTGTGCAGTTCTTC,CSARGASGDPVQFF
TRBJ2-6,many,TRBV13,NA,TGTGCCAGCAGCCCCCTCGGACAGAATTCTGGGGCCAACGTCCTGACTTTC,CASSPLGQNSGANVLTF
TRBJ2-2,many,TRBV12-3/TRBV12-4,NA,TGTGCCAGCAGTTGGGGCAACACCGGGGAGCTGTTTTTT,CASSWGNTGELFF
TRBJ2-7,many,TRBV4-3,NA,TGCGCCAGCAGCCAAGATAGTTCCGGGGTGTCTTACGAGCAGTACTTC,CASSQDSSGVSYEQYF
TRBJ2-2,many,TRBV5-5,NA,TGTGCCAGCAGCTCTTCCCCAGGGGTGCGAAACACCGGGGAGCTGTTTTTT,CASSSSPGVRNTGELFF
TRBJ1-5,many,TRBV5-1,NA,TGCGCCAGCAGCTTGGGGGGGCGGATCAATCAGCCCCAGCATTTT,CASSLGGRINQPQHF
TRBJ2-3,many,TRBV29-1,NA,TGCAGCGTTGAAGGCACGACAGGCACAGATACGCAGTATTTT,CSVEGTTGTDTQYF
TRBJ2-7,many,TRBV7-2,TRBD1,TGTGCCAGCAGCTTTCTGCCCGGGACAGGGGGTTTAAGTTCCTCCTACGAGCAGTACTTC,CASSFLPGTGGLSSSYEQYF
TRBJ2-2,many,TRBV6-2/TRBV6-3,NA,TGTGCCAGTCGCGGCTCGGCGAACACCGGGGAGCTGTTTTTT,CASRGSANTGELFF
TRBJ1-1,many,TRBV18,NA,TGTGCCAGCTCACCTGGCGGGGTACGGGACACTGAAGCTTTCTTT,CASSPGGVRDTEAFF
TRBJ2-3,many,TRBV20-1,NA,TGCAGTGCGGGAGCATCTAGCACAGATACGCAGTATTTT,CSAGASSTDTQYF
TRBJ2-5,many,TRBV5-1,TRBD1,TGCGCCAGCAGCTTTGGGGACAGGGGGCGTCTAGAGACCCAGTACTTC,CASSFGDRGRLETQYF
TRBJ1-1,NA,TRBV24-1,NA,TGTGCCACCAGTGGAGGGGTGAACACTGAAGCTTTCTTT,CATSGGVNTEAFF
TRBJ2-3,many,TRBV3-1,NA,TGTGCCAGCAGCCAAGGCTTACGGGGCACAGATACGCAGTATTTT,CASSQGLRGTDTQYF
TRBJ2-1,many,TRBV10-3,NA,TGTGCCATCAGTGAGTCGGATGTAACTACCAATAAGCAGTTCTTC,CAISESDVTTNKQFF
TRBJ2-1,many,TRBV7-2,TRBD2,TGTGCCAGCAGCGCGACTAGCGGACCCTACAATGAGCAGTTCTTC,CASSATSGPYNEQFF
TRBJ2-1,many,TRBV20-1,NA,TGCAGTGCTAGAGACTCTCTATGGACGACGGTTGATGAGCAGTTCTTC,CSARDSLWTTVDEQFF
TRBJ1-1,many,TRBV5-1,TRBD1,TGCGCCAGCAGCGCGGACAGGGGAGTTAACACTGAAGCTTTCTTT,CASSADRGVNTEAFF
TRBJ2-2,many,TRBV28,NA,TGTGCCAGCAGTTTATGGGGGGACGTGACCGGGGAGCTGTTTTTT,CASSLWGDVTGELFF
TRBJ1-1,many,TRBV19,NA,TGTGCCAGTACCACCTTGCCCAGGGCGATGAACACTGAAGCTTTCTTT,CASTTLPRAMNTEAFF